The entry below gives a single T cell receptor (beta chain) sequence along with its context. This sample is part of a study of identifying expanded T cells in peripheral blood. Produced via immunoSEQ multiplex PCR; TCRdb's table is partial and in-frame only. The sample contains approximately 85,000 clones, 88% of which appear only once. Germline CDR1 LNHDA, CDR2 SQIVND (reference sequence). Trimming pared 2 bases from V and 5 bases from J, leaving 27 bases between. This CDR3 is built from 19 residues. The sequence was collected from a person aged 18 to 69 in good health. Material for sequencing was blood. This chain connects TRBV19 to TRBJ1-1; the D is unclear. CDR3 region: CASSIKSFRPKRGKTEAFF. CDR3 DNA: TGTGCCAGTAGTATAAAGAGTTTTCGGCCTAAGAGAGGGAAAACTGAAGCTTTCTTT. Based on the CDR3 plus reference TRBV19 and TRBJ1-1, the full variable domain is DGGITQSPKYLFRKEGQNVTLSCEQNLNHDAMYWYRQDPGQGLRLIYYSQIVNDFQKGDIAEGYSVSREKKESFPLTVTSAQKNPTAFYLCASSIKSFRPKRGKTEAFFGQGTRLTVV.